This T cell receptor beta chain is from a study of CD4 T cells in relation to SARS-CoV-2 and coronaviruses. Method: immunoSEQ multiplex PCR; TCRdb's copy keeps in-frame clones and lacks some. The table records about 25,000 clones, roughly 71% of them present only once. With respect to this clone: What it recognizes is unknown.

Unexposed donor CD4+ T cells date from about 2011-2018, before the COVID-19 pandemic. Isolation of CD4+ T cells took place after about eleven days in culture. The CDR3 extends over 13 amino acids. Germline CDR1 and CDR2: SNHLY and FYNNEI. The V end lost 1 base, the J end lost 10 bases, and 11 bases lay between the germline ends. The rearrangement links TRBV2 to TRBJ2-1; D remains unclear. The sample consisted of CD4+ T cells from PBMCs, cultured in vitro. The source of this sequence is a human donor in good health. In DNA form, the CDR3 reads TGTGCCAGCAGTGAAGTTACGGCATACGAGCAGTTCTTC. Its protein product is CASSEVTAYEQFF.